This T cell receptor beta chain emerged from a study of cytomegalovirus exposure and HLA in healthy donors. The V and J ends lost 3 bases and 7 bases respectively, with 12 bases between them. From germline, CDR1 is LNHDA and CDR2 SQIVND (reference sequence). The CDR3 has 13 residues. On this clone itself: Its specificity is unknown.

A multiplex PCR was run with 60 Vbeta primers and 13 Jbeta primers. TCRdb's table, derived via immunoSEQ multiplex PCR, lists solely in-frame clones and lacks some. There are over 100,000 clones in the sample, with roughly 1.7% held by the top ten. Overall study findings and caveats: A later analysis linked a missense variant in DCLRE1C to the trimming of TCR beta V and J genes. Most observed TCR sequences were rare, whereas some public TCRs were detected in many donors. Previous analysis showed most TCR beta V segments were productive about 90% or about 30% of the time.

Sequencing was performed on PBMCs. The chain combines TRBV19 with TRBJ1-2; the D is unclear. The sequence was obtained from a man aged 18 to 29 in good health and CMV-seronegative. The CDR3 spells CASSILTSSGYTF. The CDR3 DNA sequence: TGTGCCAGTAGTATTCTTACATCCAGTGGCTACACCTTC.